A selection of T cell receptor beta chains follows, all from one sample in a study of long-term antiretroviral therapy in people with HIV. Repertoires were generated with immunoSEQ multiplex PCR, while TCRdb's copy carries only in-frame clones and drops some. The sample shows about 34,000 clones, roughly 85% of them seen only once. The sequencing used unsorted PBMCs, collected 0.4 years before starting antiretroviral therapy. These receptors originate from a man aged 18-30 years with HIV. Each CDR3 is given with its conserved first and last residue. Fields, in order: clone size, D gene, J gene, V gene, CDR3 length, CDR3 DNA, CDR3 protein. D genes are given only for firm matches. Part of the rows lack a size; the others show once, few, many or a class for expanded clones.

size: NA
D: TRBD2
J: TRBJ2-1
V: TRBV10-2
length: 15
DNA: TGCGCCAGCCGTCGACTAGCGGGCCCATCCAATGAGCAGTTCTTC
CDR3: CASRRLAGPSNEQFF

size: NA
D: NA
J: TRBJ2-5
V: TRBV9
length: 13
DNA: TGTGCCAGCAGCGTGGGGATTCAAGAGACCCAGTACTTC
CDR3: CASSVGIQETQYF

size: medium-sized
D: NA
J: TRBJ2-2
V: TRBV28
length: 14
DNA: TGTGCCAGCAGTTTCCCGGTTAACACCGGGGAGCTGTTTTTT
CDR3: CASSFPVNTGELFF

size: NA
D: NA
J: TRBJ2-3
V: TRBV10-3
length: 16
DNA: TGTGCCATCAGTGGTCACTGGTCGCCGGGGACAGATACGCAGTATTTT
CDR3: CAISGHWSPGTDTQYF

size: NA
D: TRBD2
J: TRBJ2-7
V: TRBV5-4
length: 16
DNA: TGTGCCAGCAGCTTGGCCGGCGCTAGCGGCCCCTACGAGCAGTACTTC
CDR3: CASSLAGASGPYEQYF

size: NA
D: NA
J: TRBJ2-2
V: TRBV2
length: 14
DNA: TGTGCCAGCAGTGAAATTCGCCTCACCGGGGAGCTGTTTTTT
CDR3: CASSEIRLTGELFF

size: NA
D: NA
J: TRBJ1-2
V: TRBV6-6
length: 13
DNA: TGTGCCAGCAGTTACCTCGGGCCAGGGAACTACACCTTC
CDR3: CASSYLGPGNYTF

size: NA
D: TRBD1
J: TRBJ1-4
V: TRBV6-6
length: 13
DNA: TGTGCCAGCATATCGGTCGGACAGGGTCAACTGTTTTTT
CDR3: CASISVGQGQLFF

size: NA
D: TRBD1
J: TRBJ2-3
V: TRBV5-6
length: 16
DNA: TGTGCCAGCAGCCCCCTTGGGGGACAGGGGTCAGATACGCAGTATTTT
CDR3: CASSPLGGQGSDTQYF

size: NA
D: TRBD1
J: TRBJ1-1
V: TRBV6-5
length: 14
DNA: TGTGCCAGCACCCGACAGGGGTCGAGCACTGAAGCTTTCTTT
CDR3: CASTRQGSSTEAFF

size: few
D: NA
J: TRBJ2-1
V: TRBV6-1
length: 17
DNA: TGTGCCAGCAGTGAAGCGCTCCCTAGCGTCTCCTACAATGAGCAGTTCTTC
CDR3: CASSEALPSVSYNEQFF

size: NA
D: NA
J: TRBJ2-2
V: TRBV6-5
length: 15
DNA: TGTGCCAGCACCCGACTAGACGCGAACACCGGGGAGCTGTTTTTT
CDR3: CASTRLDANTGELFF

size: NA
D: NA
J: TRBJ2-6
V: TRBV6-6
length: 15
DNA: TGTGCCAGCAGGTATATCCCCTCTGGGGCCAACGTCCTGACTTTC
CDR3: CASRYIPSGANVLTF